This is a list of T cell receptor beta chains from one sample in a study of neurological immune-mediated disorders. TCRdb re-analysed the 5' RACE reads in MiXCR, keeping a single row per CDR3 protein. The data contain tens of thousands of distinct CDR3 sequences, roughly 7.3% of them seen just once; the ten biggest clones take up 4.4%. Material for sequencing was PBMCs. The receptors here all came from a middle-aged woman in good health. The CDR3 runs from the conserved cysteine through the conserved F or W. D genes are given only for firm matches. Size tells how often a clone was seen (once, few, many) or the class of an expanded clone, and some rows leave it out.

v_call	d_call	clone_size	j_call	cdr3_nt	cdr3_aa
TRBV5-1	NA	many	TRBJ1-2	TGCGCCAGCAGCTTGGCCACAGGGCTTAGCTATGGCTACACCTTC	CASSLATGLSYGYTF
TRBV20-1	NA	many	TRBJ2-3	TGCAGTGCTAGATACCCTTTAGTCACAGATACGCAGTATTTT	CSARYPLVTDTQYF
TRBV5-1	NA	many	TRBJ1-1	TGCGCCAGCAGCTTGTCGACGGGCTTCGGCACTGAAGCTTTCTTT	CASSLSTGFGTEAFF
TRBV5-1	NA	many	TRBJ1-6	TGCGCCAGCAGCCCCCAGCAGGATTCACCCCTCCACTTT	CASSPQQDSPLHF
TRBV20-1	NA	few	TRBJ2-1	TGCAGTGCTAGAGCCCCTTACGTCAATGAGCAGTTCTTC	CSARAPYVNEQFF
TRBV20-1	NA	many	TRBJ1-2	TGCAGTGCTAGACCTTCCGCCGGGGTTGGCTACACCTTC	CSARPSAGVGYTF
TRBV7-6	NA	many	TRBJ2-7	TGTGCCAGCAGCTTAGGGGGGCCCGCCTACGAGCAGTACTTC	CASSLGGPAYEQYF
TRBV20-1	NA	many	TRBJ1-2	TGCAGTGCTAGAACTACACAGGAGCTTAACTATGGCTACACCTTC	CSARTTQELNYGYTF
TRBV5-1	TRBD2	many	TRBJ2-1	TGCGCCAGCAAATTAGCGGGGGCTTCCTACAATGAGCAGTTCTTC	CASKLAGASYNEQFF
TRBV5-6	NA	many	TRBJ2-2	TGTGCCAGCAGCTTTAGACAACAGGCCAGCACCGGGGAGCTGTTTTTT	CASSFRQQASTGELFF
TRBV10-1	NA	few	TRBJ2-1	TGCGCCAGCAGTCCTCATAACCCCTACAATGAGCAGTTCTTC	CASSPHNPYNEQFF
TRBV20-1	NA	many	TRBJ1-6	TGCAGTGTCCCGGGCCTGGGCGGTTCACCCCTCCACTTT	CSVPGLGGSPLHF
TRBV7-3	TRBD1	many	TRBJ2-3	TGTGCCAGCAGCAGGGACAGGGGGACAGATACGCAGTATTTT	CASSRDRGTDTQYF
TRBV7-8	TRBD2	NA	TRBJ2-1	TGTGCCAGCAGCCTAGGAGTAGCTAGCGGAGACAACTCCTACAATGAGCAGTTCTTC	CASSLGVASGDNSYNEQFF
TRBV4-1	NA	NA	TRBJ1-3	TGCGCCAGCAGCCACCCGGCGGTCAGGTCTAATGGAAACACCATATATTTT	CASSHPAVRSNGNTIYF
TRBV3-1	NA	many	TRBJ2-3	TGTGCCAGCAGCCTAGGCGGGGCTGGCTCAGATACGCAGTATTTT	CASSLGGAGSDTQYF
TRBV9	TRBD2	many	TRBJ2-1	TGTGCCAGCAGCGTAGCTACGGGGCTAGCGGGAGACTATGAGCAGTTCTTC	CASSVATGLAGDYEQFF
TRBV6-4	TRBD2	many	TRBJ2-1	TGTGCCAGCAGTGTCTCCGGGACTAGCGGGAGGCTCTACAATGAGCAGTTCTTC	CASSVSGTSGRLYNEQFF
TRBV27	NA	many	TRBJ1-1	TGTGCCAGCAGTCCCTCGGGGGGTGAAGCTTTCTTT	CASSPSGGEAFF
TRBV6-5	TRBD2	many	TRBJ2-2	TGTGCCAGCAGACAACTAGCGGATACCGGGGAGCTGTTTTTT	CASRQLADTGELFF
TRBV7-9	NA	many	TRBJ2-5	TGTGCCAGCAGCTTAGTAGGAGGGGCTGAGGAGACCCAGTACTTC	CASSLVGGAEETQYF
TRBV7-9	NA	many	TRBJ2-2	TGTGCCAGCAGCGGCGAGGAGTATTGGCTGTTTTTT	CASSGEEYWLFF
TRBV7-9	TRBD2	many	TRBJ2-3	TGTGCCAGCAGCTTTACAGCGGGACTCACAGATACGCAGTATTTT	CASSFTAGLTDTQYF
TRBV25-1	NA	many	TRBJ2-2	TGTGCCAGCAGTGTAGAGGGTAGGGCGGGGGAGCTGTTTTTT	CASSVEGRAGELFF
TRBV20-1	NA	many	TRBJ1-2	TGCAGTGCTCGCCCCCTCCATAACTATGGCTACACCTTC	CSARPLHNYGYTF
TRBV11-2	NA	many	TRBJ2-1	TGTGCCAGCAGCCAGATTGCCGGGTTAAACATTCGCTACAATGAGCAGTTCTTC	CASSQIAGLNIRYNEQFF
TRBV18	TRBD1	many	TRBJ2-2	TGTGCCAGCTCGCGGACAGGGGCCGGGGAGCTGTTTTTT	CASSRTGAGELFF
TRBV5-1	TRBD2	NA	TRBJ2-5	TGCGCCAGCAGCTTGACTAGCGGGAGAGAGACCCAGTACTTC	CASSLTSGRETQYF
TRBV5-1	NA	many	TRBJ2-7	TGCGCCAGCAGCTTTGGCGGATCCTACGAGCAGTACTTC	CASSFGGSYEQYF
TRBV11-2	NA	many	TRBJ2-4	TGTGCCAGCAGCTTATACCAGGAAGCTCCACAGTACTTC	CASSLYQEAPQYF
TRBV5-1	NA	many	TRBJ1-2	TGCGCCAGCAGCTTGGCGGCAGGGTCCCCTGGCTACACCTTC	CASSLAAGSPGYTF
TRBV29-1	NA	many	TRBJ2-2	TGCAGCGTTGAAGGAACCGGGGAGCTGTTTTTT	CSVEGTGELFF
TRBV12-5	NA	few	TRBJ2-1	TGTGCTAGTGGTTTAGGGGTGAATGAGCAGTTCTTC	CASGLGVNEQFF
TRBV5-1	NA	many	TRBJ2-1	TGCGCCAGCAGCTTAGGGGTAGCGATTTCCCGGGAGCAGTTCTTC	CASSLGVAISREQFF
TRBV4-1	NA	many	TRBJ2-5	TGCGCCAGCAGCCAGGGGACGGGTCCGGATCTGTACTTC	CASSQGTGPDLYF
TRBV7-9	TRBD2	NA	TRBJ2-1	TGTGCCAGCAGCTCCGGAAGGACTAGTGTGAGGGAGGATGAGCAGTTCTTC	CASSSGRTSVREDEQFF
TRBV9	NA	many	TRBJ2-5	TGTGCCAGCAGCGTGGGGGGACAAAGGCAAGAGACCCAGTACTTC	CASSVGGQRQETQYF
TRBV29-1	TRBD2	many	TRBJ2-7	TGCAGCGTAGGACTAGCCCTAAGAGGCGAGCAGTACTTC	CSVGLALRGEQYF
TRBV14	NA	many	TRBJ2-2	TGTGCCAGCAGCCAAGACGTGGGGCTGAACACCGGGGAGCTGTTTTTT	CASSQDVGLNTGELFF
TRBV15	TRBD2	many	TRBJ2-3	TGTGCCACCAGCAGAGATCCCACTAGCGGGAGATCAGATACGCAGTATTTT	CATSRDPTSGRSDTQYF
TRBV6-4	TRBD2	many	TRBJ2-1	TGTGCCAGCAGTGACTCGACTAGCGGGAGCAATGAGCAGTTCTTC	CASSDSTSGSNEQFF
TRBV20-1	TRBD2	many	TRBJ2-7	TGCAGTGCTACCGATTCCGGGACTAGCAGTCCCGAGCAGTACTTC	CSATDSGTSSPEQYF